This TCR beta chain was sequenced in a study of blood T cell repertoires in COVID-19. For the study at large: Donors in the United States, Italy and Spain gave samples during acute or convalescent COVID-19. The cDNA or gDNA used as material had been derived from T cells, B-cell-depleted T cells, or PBMCs.

In the authors' workflow: Amplification with reference gene primers provided the estimates of nucleated cell counts. The repertoire was sequenced with immunoSEQ multiplex PCR; TCRdb's copy has only in-frame clones and lacks some. V and J calls and clone size follow that table, whereas D and trimming were derived from the DNA. This sample has 150,000 to 200,000 clones, with 70% to 90% found just once. The length of the CDR3 is 14 residues. J gave up 6 bases and V 5 bases, and 8 bases lay outside the gene matches. Germline CDR1 is LNHDA and CDR2 is SQIVND (reference sequence). The sequencing sample was made of peripheral blood. The rearrangement joins TRBV19 to TRBJ2-3, with 7 bases matching TRBD1. The sequence derives from a human donor with active or convalescent COVID-19. The donor label of this sample is uncertain. The CDR3 here is CASSGGRGKDTQYF. The DNA of the CDR3 is TGTGCCAGTAGTGGAGGCAGGGGGAAGGATACGCAGTATTTT.